This TCR beta chain was recorded in a study of CD8 T cells in Susac syndrome. The authors carried out high-throughput sequencing of TCR beta. They applied it to CD8+ and CD4+ T cells obtained from blood. RNA, at about 0.45 to 1 ug, was reverse transcribed with random hexamers. Amplification of TCR beta CDR3 was carried out by immunoSEQ multiplex PCR, which covered 54 Vbeta and 13 Jbeta segments. TCRdb redid the calling of the immunoSEQ multiplex PCR reads with MiXCR, one entry per CDR3 protein. This sample has 330,000 or so distinct CDR3 sequences; around 89% occur once, and the top ten carry around 0.18%. Between the trimmed V and J ends, which lost 3 bases and 1 base, there was a span of 10 bases. The CDR3 contains 14 residues.

Sequenced input: CD8+ T cells from PBMCs. This chain links TRBV12-3 or TRBV12-4 with TRBJ2-7; no clear D gene. The TCR comes from a human donor with multiple sclerosis. CDR3 coding DNA: TGTGCCAGCAGTTTTGGCAGCATTTCCTACGAGCAGTACTTC. Translation: CASSFGSISYEQYF.